This T cell receptor beta chain was captured in a study of shared clonotypes between healthy human individuals. Study context: The study enrolled a couple of women and a few men aged 18 to 49. Points from the study as a whole: Unshared clonotypes carried lower generation probabilities than those common to all four donors. Clonotypes that were shared across a handful of donors made up roughly 5% of naive CD4 clonotypes.

With respect to this clone: The target antigen is unknown.

At deep level, the assay was performed. The table came from immunoSEQ multiplex PCR; TCRdb's copy has only in-frame clones and leaves some out. The table shows around 1.6 million clones, with 95% to 99% occurring only once. This CDR3 comprises 18 residues. Germline V lookup: CDR1 SGDLS, CDR2 YYNGEE. Germline trimming cut 0 bases from V and 7 bases from J; bases unmatched to any gene: 10. This chain connects TRBV9 to TRBJ2-2; TRBD2 aligns across 12 bases. The sequenced sample consisted of naive CD4+ T cells sorted from blood. Sample subset: CD45RA+ positively selected. The sequence was obtained from a man aged 30 to 39 in good health. CDR3 loop: CASSVEGRLAGVVGELFF. The CDR3 nucleotides are TGTGCCAGCAGCGTAGAAGGGAGACTAGCGGGAGTGGTCGGGGAGCTGTTTTTT.